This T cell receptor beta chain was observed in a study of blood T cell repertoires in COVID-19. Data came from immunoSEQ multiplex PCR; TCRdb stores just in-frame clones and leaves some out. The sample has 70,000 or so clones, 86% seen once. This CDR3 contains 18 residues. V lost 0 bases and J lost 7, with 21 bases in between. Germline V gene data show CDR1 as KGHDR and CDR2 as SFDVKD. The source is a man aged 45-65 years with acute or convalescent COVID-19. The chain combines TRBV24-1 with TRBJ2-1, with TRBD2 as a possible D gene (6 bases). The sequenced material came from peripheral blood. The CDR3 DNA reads TGTGCCACCAGTGATTTGCGGTACGGGACGGCTAGCGTGAATGAGCAGTTCTTC. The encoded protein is CATSDLRYGTASVNEQFF.